These T cell receptor beta chains were read from a single sample in a study of response to subunit inactivated influenza vaccine. One entry per CDR3 protein results from TCRdb running MiXCR on the RT-PCR reads. The table includes around 570,000 distinct CDR3 sequences, about 7.6% detected once. Material: PBMCs from blood, obtained less than 30 months after vaccination. The receptors stem from a man between 50 and 69 years old who received an inactivated influenza vaccine. Each CDR3 is given with its conserved first and last residue. Each record gives: J gene, clone size, V gene, D gene, CDR3 DNA, CDR3 protein. D genes are given only for firm matches. The size field is filled for only some rows; it gives once, few, many or a size class.

>TRBJ1-2|-|TRBV7-2|TRBD1
TGTGCCAGCAGCACCTCCACTACAGGGGGCTGGGGCTACACCTTC
CASSTSTTGGWGYTF
>TRBJ2-1|many|TRBV4-2|-
TGTGCCAGCAGCCAAGACCCGGCCAGGTGGAATGAGCAGTTCTTC
CASSQDPARWNEQFF
>TRBJ2-3|-|TRBV16|TRBD2
TGTGCCAGCAGCCCAAAACCCGGGACTAGCGACACAGATACGCAGTATTTT
CASSPKPGTSDTDTQYF
>TRBJ2-3|-|TRBV7-9|TRBD1
TGTGCCAGCAACAAAGGGGACAGGGGGGCCACAGATACGCAGTATTTT
CASNKGDRGATDTQYF
>TRBJ2-5|few|TRBV4-1|-
TGCGCCAGCAGGTGGACCCCAGGCCCAGAGACCCAGTACTTC
CASRWTPGPETQYF
>TRBJ1-6|many|TRBV11-2|-
TGTGCCAGCAGCTTAGTCTCCGGGCCGCGTCACCCACCCCTCCACTTT
CASSLVSGPRHPPLHF
>TRBJ2-3|-|TRBV20-1|-
TGCAGTGCTAGAGATCTAGTGAGGCCCAGCACAGATACGCAGTATTTT
CSARDLVRPSTDTQYF
>TRBJ2-7|few|TRBV6-2/TRBV6-3|-
TGTGCCAGCGGGGAACCGGGCGCCTACGAGCAGTACTTC
CASGEPGAYEQYF
>TRBJ2-1|few|TRBV28|TRBD2
TGTGCCAGCAGGCCTCTAGCGGGAGGATCCTACAATGAGCAGTTCTTC
CASRPLAGGSYNEQFF
>TRBJ2-1|-|TRBV27|-
TGTGCCAGCAGTTTGAAATCAACGGGGGCAACCTACAATGAGCAGTTCTTC
CASSLKSTGATYNEQFF
>TRBJ2-6|-|TRBV11-2|TRBD1
TGTGCCAGCAGCGCCGGGACAGGGGCTTGGTGGTCTGGGGCCAACGTCCTGACTTTC
CASSAGTGAWWSGANVLTF
>TRBJ2-7|-|TRBV2|-
TGTGCCAGCAGGGGGATTGAAGCCTCGGGGTTCTACGAGCAGTACTTC
CASRGIEASGFYEQYF
>TRBJ1-2|-|TRBV7-9|-
TGTGCCAGCAGCTTAGGACCGGGAAATTCTAACTATGGCTACACCTTC
CASSLGPGNSNYGYTF
>TRBJ2-2|-|TRBV5-5|-
TGTGCCAGCAGCCCTGACCCGGACAGCGGGGAGCTGTTTTTT
CASSPDPDSGELFF
>TRBJ2-1|few|TRBV20-1|TRBD2
TGCAGTGCTAGGACTAGCGGGAGGCCTTACTCCTACAATGAGCAGTTCTTC
CSARTSGRPYSYNEQFF
>TRBJ2-5|-|TRBV10-3|-
TGTGCCATCAGTGAACCGGAAGAGACCCAGTACTTC
CAISEPEETQYF